These 10 T cell receptor beta chains were sequenced from one sample in a study of cytomegalovirus exposure and HLA in healthy donors. Primers for the PCR totalled 60 Vbeta and 13 Jbeta. Using immunoSEQ multiplex PCR, the repertoire was profiled, and TCRdb retains in-frame clones only, with some absent. The data hold about 100,000 clones, with approximately 74% observed a single time. The sequenced sample consisted of PBMCs. Receptors were obtained from a female donor in good health and CMV-seropositive.

CDR3 bases: TGCGCCAGCAGCGTCTACAGGGGCGCTAATCAGCCCCAGCATTTT. Translating gives CASSVYRGANQPQHF. V and J are TRBV4-3 and TRBJ1-5; 7 nucleotides line up with TRBD1. Germline CDR1 and CDR2: LGHNA and YSLEER. The length of the CDR3 is 15 residues. V lost 5 bases, J lost 4 bases, and 8 bases stayed unmatched.

This chain links TRBV2 with TRBJ2-7; TRBD1 matches 8 bases. The CDR3 loop spans 18 amino acids. V trimming: 3 bases; J trimming: 2 bases; junction bases outside the gene matches: 15. Per the germline V gene, CDR1 is SNHLY and CDR2 is FYNNEI. The CDR3 DNA reads as TGTGCCAGCAGTGAGGAGCTCAGTGCAACAGGGGGTGCCTACGAGCAGTACTTC. Translation: CASSEELSATGGAYEQYF.

The chain uses TRBV6-5 and TRBJ1-2, with a tentative D call TRBD1 (5 bases). V was pared by 0 bases and J by 2 bases, with 7 bases between. There are 14 residues in the CDR3. Per the germline V gene, CDR1 is MNHEY and CDR2 is SVGAGI. DNA of the CDR3: TGTGCCAGCAGTTACTCGCCAGGGAACTATGGCTACACCTTC. Encoded protein: CASSYSPGNYGYTF.

This chain connects TRBV5-4 to TRBJ2-7, with D possibly TRBD1 on 5 matching bases. The germline gives CDR1 SGHNT, CDR2 YYREEE (reference sequence). The CDR3 totals 12 residues. V shed 0 bases and J shed 4 bases, with 5 bases lying between them. CDR3 in amino acids: CASSLGQYEQYF. The CDR3, as DNA: TGTGCCAGCAGCTTGGGACAGTACGAGCAGTACTTC.

V gene TRBV5-1 combines with J gene TRBJ1-1, with TRBD1 as a possible D gene (5 bases). Germline lookup yields CDR1 SGHRS and CDR2 YFSETQ. The V gene lost 0 bases and the J gene lost 4 bases, with 16 bases spanning the gap. The CDR3 contains 16 residues. The chain's CDR3 is CASSLALGREATEAFF. As DNA, the CDR3 is TGCGCCAGCAGCTTGGCCCTCGGCAGGGAGGCCACTGAAGCTTTCTTT. Full variable domain (missing parts from reference TRBV5-1 and TRBJ1-1): KAGVTQTPRYLIKTRGQQVTLSCSPISGHRSVSWYQQTPGQGLQFLFEYFSETQRNKGNFPGRFSGRQFSNSRSEMNVSTLELGDSALYLCASSLALGREATEAFFGQGTRLTVV.

The chain is built from TRBV28 and TRBJ2-7; the D is unclear. This CDR3 region has 15 residues. Per germline, CDR1 MDHEN and CDR2 SYDVKM. The germline V and J ends were trimmed by 4 bases and 1 base, with 14 bases remaining between them. The DNA for the CDR3 is TGTGCCAGCAGTTCCGGTGGTATGGTGTCCTACGAGCAGTACTTC. This gives the protein CASSSGGMVSYEQYF.

V is TRBV15 and J is TRBJ1-2; 7 nucleotides agree with TRBD1. The CDR3 length is 15 residues. The V gene's germline CDR1 is LNHNV and CDR2 YYDKDF (reference sequence). The V gene end was trimmed by 6 bases and the J gene end by 2 bases; junction bases not matched to a gene: 9. This CDR3 reads CATRSTGEGNYGYTF. The CDR3 coding sequence is TGTGCCACCAGATCTACAGGGGAAGGGAACTATGGCTACACCTTC.

The chain links TRBV19 to TRBJ1-5, with no clear D. Germline loops: CDR1 LNHDA, CDR2 SQIVND (reference sequence). The CDR3 contains 14 residues. The V end lost 1 base, the J end lost 2 bases, and 6 bases lay between the germline ends. CDR3 sequence reads: CASSIGPGNQPQHF. DNA for the CDR3: TGTGCCAGTAGTATAGGTCCCGGCAATCAGCCCCAGCATTTT.

The genes are TRBV28 and TRBJ2-7; 7 bases are shared with TRBD2. Per germline, CDR1 MDHEN and CDR2 SYDVKM. The CDR3 has 15 amino acids. V trimming: 0 bases; J trimming: 4 bases; junction bases outside the gene matches: 6. This CDR3 is CASSLWRASGYEQYF. In nucleotides, the CDR3 is TGTGCCAGCAGTTTATGGAGGGCTAGCGGATACGAGCAGTACTTC.

In this sample, this clone turned up a few times. This rearrangement joins TRBV25-1 to TRBJ2-2; maybe TRBD1 (6 bases). Trimming stripped 6 bases from V and 6 bases from J, with 11 bases between. Looked up from germline, CDR1 is MGHDK and CDR2 is SYGVNS. The CDR3 covers 13 residues. The CDR3 sequence: CASRQGVAGELFF. CDR3 bases: TGTGCCAGCAGACAGGGTGTCGCCGGGGAGCTGTTTTTT.